Detailed here is one T cell receptor (beta chain). Its antigen is still unknown. PCR amplification relied on 60 Vbeta primers (plus 13 Jbeta primers). Clones were read by immunoSEQ multiplex PCR, and TCRdb kept only the in-frame ones, dropping some. The repertoire holds around 64,000 clones, roughly two thirds seen once, with over 2.5% in the top ten. The data originate from a study of cytomegalovirus exposure and HLA in healthy donors. Study details: Inside one of the first data releases sat around 85 million unique TCRs taken from HLA-typed donors.

General study findings and limits: Across donors, most TCRs were seen rarely, yet some public ones were widespread.

CDR3 length: 13 residues. The germline V gene encodes CDR1 SQVTM and CDR2 ANQGSEA. Trimming shortened V by 1 base and J by 2 bases, and 7 bases separated the two germline ends. As for the donors, each was a healthy bone marrow donor. The receptor was derived from a woman in her 50s in good health and CMV-seronegative. The chain joins TRBV29-1 to TRBJ2-3; the D is unclear. Sequencing used PBMCs. The CDR3 sequence is CSVEGQVTDTQYF. The DNA of the CDR3 is TGCAGCGTTGAAGGGCAGGTCACAGATACGCAGTATTTT.